These T cell receptor beta chains were read from a single sample in a study of T cell repertoires in ileal Crohn's disease. This table comes from immunoSEQ multiplex PCR, and its TCRdb copy is limited to in-frame clones, with some not included. The table has 14,000 or so clones, 70% seen once. Sequences were obtained from ileal tissue. The receptors originated from an adult with Crohn's disease. The CDR3 runs from the conserved cysteine through the conserved F or W. The D gene is left open where the match is weak. Where a row states a size, it is once, few, many or the class of an expanded clone; other rows omit it.

J gene,D gene,clone size,V gene,CDR3 DNA,CDR3 protein
TRBJ2-7,-,-,TRBV12-5,TGTGCTAGTGCCGGAACCGGGCCTAGCTACGAGCAGTACTTC,CASAGTGPSYEQYF
TRBJ1-4,-,few,TRBV27,TGTGCCAGCAGTCGGAGGGGGACTAATGAAAAACTGTTTTTT,CASSRRGTNEKLFF
TRBJ2-5,TRBD2,-,TRBV10-2,TGCGCCAGCAGTGTAGCGGGGGCCCGAGAGACCCAGTACTTC,CASSVAGARETQYF
TRBJ2-2,TRBD1,once,TRBV7-3,TGTGCCAGCAGCTTCGGACAGGGGGTGACCGGGGAGCTGTTTTTT,CASSFGQGVTGELFF
TRBJ1-4,-,-,TRBV7-8,TGTGCCAGCAGCTCCCGGCGGTCAACTAATGAAAAACTGTTTTTT,CASSSRRSTNEKLFF
TRBJ1-5,TRBD1,few,TRBV7-9,TGTGCCAGCAGCCCTGGCCGGGACAGGGGCAATCAGCCCCAGCATTTT,CASSPGRDRGNQPQHF
TRBJ1-2,-,-,TRBV7-8,TGTGCCAGCAGCCCCGCCGGTTGGCTCCCTATTGACTACACCTTC,CASSPAGWLPIDYTF
TRBJ2-7,TRBD1,-,TRBV7-6,TGTGCCAGCAGCTTAGCGTTGGACAGGGTGTACGAGCAGTACTTC,CASSLALDRVYEQYF
TRBJ2-1,-,-,TRBV15,TGTGCCACCAGCAGAAACCCCGGGGGGCCTGTCCACAATGAGCAGTTCTTC,CATSRNPGGPVHNEQFF
TRBJ2-7,-,few,TRBV7-2,TGTGCCAGCAGCTCCACAGGGTCACAGTACGAGCAGTACTTC,CASSSTGSQYEQYF
TRBJ2-3,-,-,TRBV5-8,TGTGCCAGCAGCCCTAGCACAGATACGCAGTATTTT,CASSPSTDTQYF
TRBJ1-1,-,-,TRBV4-1,TGCGCCAGCAGCCAAGGCTTTATTATGACACGTAACACTGAAGCTTTCTTT,CASSQGFIMTRNTEAFF
TRBJ1-5,-,-,TRBV6-6,TGTGCCAGCAGCGGACCGTTCAGCAATCAGCCCCAGCATTTT,CASSGPFSNQPQHF
TRBJ2-1,TRBD2,-,TRBV10-2,TGCGCCAGCAGTGAGCGGCTAGCGGGGGGAAGCTCCTACAATGAGCAGTTCTTC,CASSERLAGGSSYNEQFF
TRBJ1-2,-,once,TRBV6-1,TGTGCCAGCACCTATAACTATGGCTACACCTTC,CASTYNYGYTF
TRBJ2-1,TRBD2,-,TRBV4-1,TGCGCCAGCAGCCCCGGGACTAGCGGGGGGGCCGAGCAGTTCTTC,CASSPGTSGGAEQFF
TRBJ1-5,-,-,TRBV13,TGTGCCAGCAGCGAAGGCGGCAAATATCAGCCCCAGCATTTT,CASSEGGKYQPQHF
TRBJ1-1,-,-,TRBV11-1,TGTGCCAGCAGCCCCATGGGGGTCACTGAAGCTTTCTTT,CASSPMGVTEAFF
TRBJ1-2,-,-,TRBV2,TGTGCCAGCATGAGGGAGACAGCCTATGGCTACACCTTC,CASMRETAYGYTF
TRBJ2-3,-,-,TRBV21-1,TGTGCCAGCAGCCCAAGAGGGAGACTAGCCACAGATACGCAGTATTTT,CASSPRGRLATDTQYF
TRBJ2-5,-,-,TRBV29-1,TGCAGCGTTGGGGCCAGCATCGGGGAGACCCAGTACTTC,CSVGASIGETQYF
TRBJ2-5,-,-,TRBV13,TGTGCCAGCAGCTTAAGGGGGAGAGAGACCCAGTACTTC,CASSLRGRETQYF
TRBJ1-5,TRBD1,-,TRBV2,TGTGCCAGCAGTGACCCTCCGGGACAGGGGGCTTCTGGCAATCAGCCCCAGCATTTT,CASSDPPGQGASGNQPQHF
TRBJ2-3,-,-,TRBV2,TGTGCCAGCAAATCACTAATGGCTGAGTATACGCAGTATTTT,CASKSLMAEYTQYF
TRBJ1-4,TRBD1,-,TRBV5-1,TGCGCCAGCACTCCGGCGGGGACAGGGCGCGAAAAACTGTTTTTT,CASTPAGTGREKLFF
TRBJ2-3,TRBD1,few,TRBV5-1,TGCGCCAGCAGCTATACGGGACAGGGGATCACAGATACGCAGTATTTT,CASSYTGQGITDTQYF
TRBJ1-2,-,-,TRBV25-1,TGTGCCAGCAGTGAATTCGGTGACTATGTCGGTCCAACCTTC,CASSEFGDYVGPTF
TRBJ1-4,-,-,TRBV5-4,TGTGCCAGCAGCTTACCAGGGAGCCTTAATGAAAAACTGTTTTTT,CASSLPGSLNEKLFF